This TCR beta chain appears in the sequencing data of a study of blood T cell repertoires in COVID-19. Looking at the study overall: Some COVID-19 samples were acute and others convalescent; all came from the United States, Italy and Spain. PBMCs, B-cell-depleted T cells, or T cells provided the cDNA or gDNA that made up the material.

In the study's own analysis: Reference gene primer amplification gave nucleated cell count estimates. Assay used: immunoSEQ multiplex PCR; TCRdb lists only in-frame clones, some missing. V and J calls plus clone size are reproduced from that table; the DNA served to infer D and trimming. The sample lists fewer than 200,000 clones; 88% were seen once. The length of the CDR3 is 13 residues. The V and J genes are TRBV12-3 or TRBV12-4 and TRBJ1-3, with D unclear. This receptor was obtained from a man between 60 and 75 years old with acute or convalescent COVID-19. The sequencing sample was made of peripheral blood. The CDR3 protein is CALGGFSGNTIYF. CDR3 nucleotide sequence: TGTGCATTAGGAGGGTTCTCTGGAAACACCATATATTTT.